The text below deals with one T cell receptor beta chain. Per the original data handling: Estimated nucleated cell counts came from reference gene primer amplification. The assay was immunoSEQ multiplex PCR, and TCRdb's table has in-frame clones only and misses some. That table is the source of V, J and clone size, and D and trimming were worked out from the DNA. Of 110,000 or so clones listed, approximately 85% are singletons. These data belong to a study of blood T cell repertoires in COVID-19. On the study more broadly: Spain, Italy and the United States supplied samples that represented acute and convalescent COVID-19. From T cells, B-cell-depleted T cells, or PBMCs came the material, which was cDNA or gDNA.

The V and J ends lost 5 bases and 6 bases respectively, with 11 bases between them. This CDR3 spans 13 amino acids. Seattle researchers signed up patients amid active infection and tracked them longitudinally. The gene calls are TRBV5-7 and TRBJ1-4; D perhaps matches TRBD1 (6 bases). TRBV5-7 is labeled an ORF, and its function is uncertain. The receptor's source is a woman aged 60 to 75 with COVID-19, enrolled during active disease. The sample taken for sequencing was peripheral blood. In nucleotides, the CDR3 is TGTGCCAGCAGACGGGAGGGGGATGAAAAACTGTTTTTT. It encodes CASRREGDEKLFF.